One and the same sample provided the 2 T cell receptor beta chains below, sequenced in a study of neurological immune-mediated disorders. TCRdb re-derived calls from the 5' RACE reads in MiXCR, one entry per CDR3 protein. The sample includes roughly 50,000 distinct CDR3 sequences, just under 4.5% of them seen just once. Sequencing was done on a sample of PBMCs. The receptors come from a woman aged 55-70 years with multiple sclerosis.

The sample holds many counts of this clonotype. The V call is TRBV28, the J call TRBJ2-7; TRBD1 matches at 8 bases. The CDR3 extends over 14 amino acids. Germline V gene sequence: CDR1 MDHEN, CDR2 SYDVKM. The V gene end was trimmed by 5 bases and the J gene end by 1 base; junction bases not matched to a gene: 4. The CDR3 DNA is TGTGCCAGCAGTGCCCGGGACAGGTCCTACGAGCAGTACTTC. It translates to CASSARDRSYEQYF.

This clonotype was seen ten or more times. The chain joins TRBV2 to TRBJ1-5; 7 bases match TRBD1. V was clipped by 11 bases and J by 5 bases; unmatched bases: 9. In germline, CDR1 is SNHLY, CDR2 FYNNEI. This CDR3 region has 13 residues. The DNA of the CDR3 is TGTGCCGGAAAACAGGGGACCCATCAGCCCCAGCATTTT. Amino acids: CAGKQGTHQPQHF.